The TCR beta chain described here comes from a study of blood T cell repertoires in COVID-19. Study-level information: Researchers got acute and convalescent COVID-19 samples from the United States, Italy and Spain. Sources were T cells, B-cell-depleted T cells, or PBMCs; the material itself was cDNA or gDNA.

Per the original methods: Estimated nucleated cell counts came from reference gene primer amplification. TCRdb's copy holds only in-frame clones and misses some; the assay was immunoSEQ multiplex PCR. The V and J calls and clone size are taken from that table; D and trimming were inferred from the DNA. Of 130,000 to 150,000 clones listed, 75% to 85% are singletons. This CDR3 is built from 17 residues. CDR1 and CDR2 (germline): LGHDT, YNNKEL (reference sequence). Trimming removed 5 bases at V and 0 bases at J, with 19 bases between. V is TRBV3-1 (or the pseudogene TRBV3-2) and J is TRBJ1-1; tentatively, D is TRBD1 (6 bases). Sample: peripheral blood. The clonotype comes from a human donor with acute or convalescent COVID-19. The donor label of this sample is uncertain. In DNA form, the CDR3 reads TGTGCCAGCAGCATCACAGGGCGATCCCACGTGAACACTGAAGCTTTCTTT. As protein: CASSITGRSHVNTEAFF.